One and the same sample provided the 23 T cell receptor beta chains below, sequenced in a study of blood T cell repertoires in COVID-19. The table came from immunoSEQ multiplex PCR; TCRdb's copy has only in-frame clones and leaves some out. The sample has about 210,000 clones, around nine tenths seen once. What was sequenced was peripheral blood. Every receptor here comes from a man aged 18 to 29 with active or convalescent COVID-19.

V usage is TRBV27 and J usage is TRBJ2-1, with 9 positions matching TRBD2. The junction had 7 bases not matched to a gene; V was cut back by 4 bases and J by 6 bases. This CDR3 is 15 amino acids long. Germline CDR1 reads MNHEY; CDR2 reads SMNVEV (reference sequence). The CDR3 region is CASSSVAGATNEQFF. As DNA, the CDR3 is TGTGCCAGCAGTTCCGTAGCGGGAGCGACCAATGAGCAGTTCTTC.

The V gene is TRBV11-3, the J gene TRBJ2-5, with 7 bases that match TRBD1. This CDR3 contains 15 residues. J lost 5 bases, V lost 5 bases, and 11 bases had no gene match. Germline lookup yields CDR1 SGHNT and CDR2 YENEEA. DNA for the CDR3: TGTGCCAGCAGCCTCGGATCTATACAGGGGGAGACCCAGTACTTC. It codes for CASSLGSIQGETQYF. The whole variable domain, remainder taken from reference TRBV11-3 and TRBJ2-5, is EAGVVQSPRYKIIEKKQPVAFWCNPISGHNTLYWYLQNLGQGPELLIRYENEEAVDDSQLPKDRFSAERLKGVDSTLKIQPAELGDSAVYLCASSLGSIQGETQYFGPGTRLLVL.

CDR3 bases: TGTGCCTGGAGTGTGCGGGGTGGGTATAATTCACCCCTCCACTTT. This gives the protein CAWSVRGGYNSPLHF. The V call is TRBV30, the J call TRBJ1-6; D unclear. Germline V lookup: CDR1 GTSNPN, CDR2 SVGIG (reference sequence). The CDR3 loop spans 15 amino acids. V was clipped by 0 bases and J by 4 bases, with 10 bases between them.

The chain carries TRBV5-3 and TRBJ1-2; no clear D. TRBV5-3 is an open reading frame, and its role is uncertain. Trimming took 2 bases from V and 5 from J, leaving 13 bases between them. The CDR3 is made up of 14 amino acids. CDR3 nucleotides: TGTGCCAGAAGCTTCGGCGACGACTTTTATGGCTACACCTTC. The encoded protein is CARSFGDDFYGYTF.

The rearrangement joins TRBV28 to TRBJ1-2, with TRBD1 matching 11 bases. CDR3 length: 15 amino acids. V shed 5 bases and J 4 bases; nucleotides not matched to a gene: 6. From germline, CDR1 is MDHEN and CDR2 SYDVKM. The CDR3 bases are TGTGCCAGCAGTCCGGACAGGGGGCTTGGCTATGGCTACACCTTC. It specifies CASSPDRGLGYGYTF.

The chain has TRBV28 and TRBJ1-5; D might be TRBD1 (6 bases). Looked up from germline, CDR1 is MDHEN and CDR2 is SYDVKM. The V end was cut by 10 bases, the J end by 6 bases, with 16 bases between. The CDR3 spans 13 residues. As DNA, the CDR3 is TGTGCCACTTCACGGCCAGGGGTTCAGCCCCAGCATTTT. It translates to CATSRPGVQPQHF.

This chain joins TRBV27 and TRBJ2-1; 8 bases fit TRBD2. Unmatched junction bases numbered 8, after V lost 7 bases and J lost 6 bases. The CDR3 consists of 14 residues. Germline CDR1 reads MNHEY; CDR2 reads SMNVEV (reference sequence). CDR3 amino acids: CASKGSGIVNEQFF. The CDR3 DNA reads TGTGCCAGCAAGGGTAGCGGGATAGTCAATGAGCAGTTCTTC.

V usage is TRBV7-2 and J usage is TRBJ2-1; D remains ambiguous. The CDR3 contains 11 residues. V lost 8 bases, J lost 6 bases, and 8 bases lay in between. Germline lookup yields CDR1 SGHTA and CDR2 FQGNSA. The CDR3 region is CASESFNEQFF. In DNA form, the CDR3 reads TGTGCCAGCGAGTCTTTCAATGAGCAGTTCTTC. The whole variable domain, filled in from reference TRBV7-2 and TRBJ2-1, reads GAGVSQSPSNKVTEKGKDVELRCDPISGHTALYWYRQSLGQGLEFLIYFQGNSAPDKSGLPSDRFSAERTGGSVSTLTIQRTQQEDSAVYLCASESFNEQFFGPGTRLTVL.

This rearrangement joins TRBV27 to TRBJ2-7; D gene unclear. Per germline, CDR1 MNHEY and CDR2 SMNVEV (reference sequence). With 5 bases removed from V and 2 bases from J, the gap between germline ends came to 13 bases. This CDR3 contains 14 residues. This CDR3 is CASSAHASPYEQYF. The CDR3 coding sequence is TGTGCCAGCAGTGCTCATGCGTCCCCCTACGAGCAGTACTTC.

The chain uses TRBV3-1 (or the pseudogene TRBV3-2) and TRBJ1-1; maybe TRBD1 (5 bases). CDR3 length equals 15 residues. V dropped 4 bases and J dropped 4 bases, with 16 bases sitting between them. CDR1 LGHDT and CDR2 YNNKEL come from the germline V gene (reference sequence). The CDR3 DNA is TGTGCCAGCAGCCCAGACGGACTAAGGGGCACTGAAGCTTTCTTT. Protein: CASSPDGLRGTEAFF.

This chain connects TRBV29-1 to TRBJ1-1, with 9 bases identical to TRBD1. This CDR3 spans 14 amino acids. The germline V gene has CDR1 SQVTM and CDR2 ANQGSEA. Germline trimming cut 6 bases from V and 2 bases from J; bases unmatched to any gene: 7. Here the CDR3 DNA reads TGCAGCGTCCAAGGGGGACAGGGCAACACTGAAGCTTTCTTT. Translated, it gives CSVQGGQGNTEAFF.

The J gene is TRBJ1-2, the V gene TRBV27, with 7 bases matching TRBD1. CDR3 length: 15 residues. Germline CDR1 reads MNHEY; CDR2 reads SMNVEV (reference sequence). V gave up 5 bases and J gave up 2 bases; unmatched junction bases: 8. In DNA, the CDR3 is TGTGCCAGCAGTCGTGAGGGACAGATCAACTATGGCTACACCTTC. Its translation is CASSREGQINYGYTF.

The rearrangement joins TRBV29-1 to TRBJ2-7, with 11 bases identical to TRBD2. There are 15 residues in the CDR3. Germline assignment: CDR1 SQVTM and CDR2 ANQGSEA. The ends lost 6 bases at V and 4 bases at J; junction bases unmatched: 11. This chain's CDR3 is CSVRFPGLAEYEQYF. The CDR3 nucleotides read TGCAGCGTGCGCTTTCCGGGACTAGCGGAATACGAGCAGTACTTC.

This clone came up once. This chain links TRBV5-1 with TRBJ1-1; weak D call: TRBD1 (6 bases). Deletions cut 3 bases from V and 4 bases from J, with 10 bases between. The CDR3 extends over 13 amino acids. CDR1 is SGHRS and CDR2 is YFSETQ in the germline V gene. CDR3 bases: TGCGCCAGCAGCTCCCAGGGGCCCACTGAAGCTTTCTTT. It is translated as CASSSQGPTEAFF.

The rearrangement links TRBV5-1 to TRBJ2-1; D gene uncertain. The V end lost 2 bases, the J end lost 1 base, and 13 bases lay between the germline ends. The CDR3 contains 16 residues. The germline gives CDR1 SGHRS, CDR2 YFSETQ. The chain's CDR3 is CASSFDQSVSYNEQFF. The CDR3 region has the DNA TGCGCCAGCAGCTTCGACCAGAGCGTATCCTACAATGAGCAGTTCTTC.

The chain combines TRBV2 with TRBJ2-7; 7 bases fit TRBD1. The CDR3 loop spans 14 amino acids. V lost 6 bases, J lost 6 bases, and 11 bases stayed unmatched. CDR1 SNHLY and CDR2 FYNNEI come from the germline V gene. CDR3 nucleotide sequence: TGTGCCAGCAGGGGCGATGGACAGGCTTCCGAGCAGTACTTC. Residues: CASRGDGQASEQYF.

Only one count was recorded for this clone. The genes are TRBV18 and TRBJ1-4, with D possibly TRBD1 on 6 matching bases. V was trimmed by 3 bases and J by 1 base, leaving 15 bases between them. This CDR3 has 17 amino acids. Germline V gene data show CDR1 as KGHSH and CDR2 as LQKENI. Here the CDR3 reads CASSPLGGARTNEKLFF. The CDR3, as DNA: TGTGCCAGCTCACCCCTAGGGGGGGCACGAACTAATGAAAAACTGTTTTTT.

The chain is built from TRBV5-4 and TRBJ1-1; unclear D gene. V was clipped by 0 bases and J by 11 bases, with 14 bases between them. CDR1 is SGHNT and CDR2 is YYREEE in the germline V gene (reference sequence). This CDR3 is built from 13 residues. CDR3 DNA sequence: TGTGCCAGCAGCTTGGAGTTCGATGGGCGCGCTTTCTTT. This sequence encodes CASSLEFDGRAFF.

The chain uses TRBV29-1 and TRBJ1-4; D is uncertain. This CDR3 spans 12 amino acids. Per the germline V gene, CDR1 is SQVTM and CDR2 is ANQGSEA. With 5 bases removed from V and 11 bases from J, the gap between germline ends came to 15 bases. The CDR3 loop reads CSVSVGGGKLFF. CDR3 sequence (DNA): TGCAGCGTTTCAGTGGGAGGTGGGAAACTGTTTTTT.

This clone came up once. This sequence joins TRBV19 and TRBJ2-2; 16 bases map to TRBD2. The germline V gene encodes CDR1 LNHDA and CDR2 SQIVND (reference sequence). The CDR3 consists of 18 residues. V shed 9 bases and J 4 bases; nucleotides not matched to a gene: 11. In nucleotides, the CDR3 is TGTGCCAGCTTTCCGGGACTAGCGGGAGGGCCTCGCACCGGGGAGCTGTTTTTT. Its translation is CASFPGLAGGPRTGELFF.

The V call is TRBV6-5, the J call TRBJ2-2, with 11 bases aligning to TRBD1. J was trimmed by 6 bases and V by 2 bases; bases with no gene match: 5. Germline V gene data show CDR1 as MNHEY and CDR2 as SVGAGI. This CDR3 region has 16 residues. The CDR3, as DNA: TGTGCCAGCAGTTACGGGACAGGGGGATTCTCCGGGGAGCTGTTTTTT. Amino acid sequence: CASSYGTGGFSGELFF.

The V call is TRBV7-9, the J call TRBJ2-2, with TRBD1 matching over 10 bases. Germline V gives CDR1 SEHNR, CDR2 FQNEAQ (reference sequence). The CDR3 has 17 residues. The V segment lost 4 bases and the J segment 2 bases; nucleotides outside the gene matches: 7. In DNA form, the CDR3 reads TGTGCCAGCAGCTCGCTCGGGACAGGGGCTAACACCGGGGAGCTGTTTTTT. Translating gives CASSSLGTGANTGELFF.

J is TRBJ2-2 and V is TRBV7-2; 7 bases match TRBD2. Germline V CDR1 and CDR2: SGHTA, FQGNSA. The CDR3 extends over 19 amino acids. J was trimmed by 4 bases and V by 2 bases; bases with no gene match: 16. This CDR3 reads CASSLRMPGGSKGTGELFF. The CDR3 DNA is TGTGCCAGCAGCTTAAGGATGCCCGGCGGGAGTAAGGGCACCGGGGAGCTGTTTTTT.